This T cell receptor (beta chain) is drawn from a study of shared clonotypes between healthy human individuals. In this sample, this clone turned up many times. As yet, its antigen is unknown. CDR3 length: 16 amino acids. Germline trimming cut 2 bases from V and 2 bases from J; bases unmatched to any gene: 4. Germline CDR1 is MNHNY and CDR2 is SVGAGI (reference sequence). Study results and limitations: With few donors, the genetic and exposure-history diversity represented was limited.

It was on ten immunoSEQ deep assay plates that unsorted PBMC DNA was sequenced. The authors' processing: Filtering of immunoSEQ junctional sequences could not match full-length read filtering. The assay was immunoSEQ multiplex PCR, and TCRdb's table has in-frame clones only and misses some. Clone size and the V and J calls come from that table; the DNA yielded D and trimming. The sample shows about 490,000 clones, less than 80% of them seen only once. Sequencing was carried out using PBMCs. This chain links TRBV6-6 with TRBJ2-3, with 10 bases that match TRBD2. The sequence came from a woman aged 40 to 50 in good health. Some clones in this sample may be carry-over from other donors' samples. The CDR3 DNA is TGTGCCAGCAGTTACCCTGGACTAGCGGCCACAGATACGCAGTATTTT. The encoded protein is CASSYPGLAATDTQYF.